This TCR beta chain was identified during a study of T cell changes during pregnancy in multiple sclerosis. The table came from immunoSEQ multiplex PCR; TCRdb's copy has only in-frame clones and leaves some out. This table has around 97,000 clones, roughly 93% appearing once. V lost 3 bases and J lost 5; bases outside the gene matches: 6. There are 14 residues in the CDR3. Looked up from germline, CDR1 is LGHNA and CDR2 is YNFKEQ. This clone appeared once. The clonotype originates from a female donor with multiple sclerosis, enrolled in a pregnancy study. The chain carries TRBV4-2 and TRBJ1-2; TRBD1 matches at 7 bases. The sequenced sample was peripheral blood, obtained after pregnancy. The CDR3 spells CASSQAGGDYGYTF. DNA for the CDR3: TGTGCCAGCAGCCAGGCAGGGGGTGATTATGGCTACACCTTC.